Presented here are 17 T cell receptor beta chains from one specimen sequenced in a study of glioma-infiltrating T cells. Amplification of TCR alpha and beta CDR3 regions from RNA used iRepertoire nested multiplex PCR. TCRdb re-analysed the multiplex PCR reads in MiXCR, keeping a single row per CDR3 protein. The top ten hold 42% of the sample, which has some 18,000 distinct CDR3 sequences, roughly 64% seen once. Sequencing was done on a sample of glioma tissue, nonneoplastic brain tissue, or PBMCs (not recorded which). All receptors come from a human donor with low-grade glioma or glioblastoma, undergoing nonglioma brain surgery, or in good health (not recorded which).

On this clonotype: The junction does not match germline at one end; this may be a read error. CDR3 region: CATSEGQSSSYNEEFF. The DNA for the CDR3 is TGTGCCACCAGTGAGGGACAGTCCAGCTCCTACAATGAGGAGTTCTTC. This chain uses TRBV24-1 with TRBJ2-1; TRBD1 matches at 7 bases. The germline V gene encodes CDR1 KGHDR and CDR2 SFDVKD. The CDR3 is 16 amino acids.

The V gene is TRBV11-1, the J gene TRBJ2-7; possible D gene TRBD1, 5 bases. Germline CDR1 is SGHAT and CDR2 is FQDESV (reference sequence). There are 14 residues in the CDR3. V was shortened by 1 base and J by 5 bases, with 12 bases between the two germline ends. The CDR3 sequence is CASSLGQPKDEQYF. DNA for the CDR3: TGTGCCAGCAGCTTAGGACAGCCAAAGGACGAGCAGTACTTC.

The chain recombines TRBV5-1 with TRBJ2-1; D is unclear. Germline V gene data show CDR1 as SGHRS and CDR2 as YFSETQ. There are 13 residues in the CDR3. V was trimmed by 7 bases and J by 4 bases, leaving 12 bases between them. The CDR3 region is CASSGPVYNEQFF. The CDR3 DNA reads as TGCGCCAGCTCAGGACCGGTATACAATGAGCAGTTCTTC.

V gene TRBV15 combines with J gene TRBJ2-3; 8 bases are a match to TRBD2. The germline CDR1 and CDR2 sequences are LNHNV and YYDKDF (reference sequence). The CDR3 runs 15 residues. J lost 0 bases, V lost 8 bases, and 7 bases had no gene match. The CDR3 reads CATVLSGASTDTQYF. In DNA form, the CDR3 reads TGTGCCACCGTGCTTAGCGGGGCGAGCACAGATACGCAGTATTTT.

V is TRBV6-6 and J is TRBJ2-1; tentatively, D is TRBD2 (6 bases). CDR1 MNHNY and CDR2 SVGAGI come from the germline V gene (reference sequence). The CDR3 covers 12 residues. Trimming took 8 bases from V and 4 from J, leaving 9 bases between them. The CDR3 is CASGGNYNEQFF. The CDR3 nucleotides are TGTGCCAGCGGGGGGAATTACAATGAGCAGTTCTTC.

The rearrangement uses TRBV2 and TRBJ1-1; no clear D. Trimming shortened V by 4 bases and J by 1 base, and 10 bases separated the two germline ends. Germline V gene sequence: CDR1 SNHLY, CDR2 FYNNEI. The CDR3 length is 14 residues. Here the CDR3 DNA reads TGTGCCAGCAGTGTGGTCAGTTCGAACACTGAAGCTTTCTTT. It codes for CASSVVSSNTEAFF.

This clonotype was observed a handful of times. This chain links TRBV7-9 with TRBJ2-7; 10 bases align to TRBD1. CDR1 is SEHNR, CDR2 FQNEAQ, per germline (reference sequence). The CDR3 has 16 amino acids. The V and J ends lost 1 base and 1 base, in that order; junction bases with no gene match: 4. CDR3 nucleotide sequence: TGTGCCAGCAGCTTAGTATGGGACAGGGGTTCCTACGAGCAGTACTTC. Translating it yields CASSLVWDRGSYEQYF.

This clonotype occurred once. The chain is built from TRBV6-2 or TRBV6-3 and TRBJ2-1, with a possible D match to TRBD2 (6 bases). The CDR3 sequence is 16 residues long. From germline, CDR1 is MNHEY and CDR2 SVGEGT. V lost 2 bases, J lost 4 bases, and 15 bases lay in between. CDR3 in amino acids: CASSYLPGRGYNEQFF. CDR3 nucleotide sequence: TGTGCCAGCAGTTACCTCCCCGGACGGGGGTACAATGAGCAGTTCTTC.

In its sample, this clonotype was seen many times. This may be a read error, as it is one base from a much larger clone. The CDR3 DNA follows: TGTGCCAGCAGTTCGACAGGGCCTGGCTACACCTTC. This codes for CASSSTGPGYTF. The chain has TRBV27 and TRBJ1-2; 7 bases agree with TRBD1. Germline V gene data show CDR1 as MNHEY and CDR2 as SMNVEV (reference sequence). The CDR3 is 12 residues long. With V trimmed by 4 bases and J by 7 bases, 3 bases remained unmatched.

The chain combines TRBV5-1 with TRBJ2-7, with D perhaps matching TRBD2 (5 bases). The CDR3 totals 14 residues. Trimming took off 0 bases at V and 1 base at J, with 8 bases between the two ends. Germline lookup yields CDR1 SGHRS and CDR2 YFSETQ. CDR3 DNA sequence: TGCGCCAGCAGCTTGGATCCGGGGTCCTACGAGCAGTACTTC. Its translation: CASSLDPGSYEQYF.

The chain links TRBV10-3 to TRBJ1-1, with 9 bases aligning to TRBD1. Germline V gene data show CDR1 as ENHRY and CDR2 as SYGVKD. The CDR3 extends over 15 amino acids. V shed 3 bases and J 1 base; nucleotides not matched to a gene: 3. CDR3 protein: CAISDWGQGNTEAFF. In DNA form, the CDR3 reads TGTGCCATCAGTGATTGGGGACAGGGGAACACTGAAGCTTTCTTT.

The table lists this clonotype with a few counts. The V gene is TRBV6-9, the J gene TRBJ1-1; D is ambiguous. The length of the CDR3 is 14 residues. The germline V gene has CDR1 MNHGY and CDR2 SVAAGI. The V end lost 2 bases, the J end lost 1 base, and 8 bases lay between the germline ends. The CDR3 DNA reads as TGTGCCAGCAGTTATACAGTTACGAACACTGAAGCTTTCTTT. This translates into CASSYTVTNTEAFF.

The V gene is TRBV6-2 or TRBV6-3, the J gene TRBJ2-5; the D is unclear. Germline V gene lookup returns CDR1 MNHEY and CDR2 SVGEGT. Trimming cost V 4 bases and J 4 bases, with 7 bases left between them. This CDR3 comprises 12 residues. The CDR3 loop reads CASSSRVETQYF. The DNA of the CDR3 is TGTGCCAGCAGTTCCCGTGTAGAGACCCAGTACTTC.

V gene TRBV6-2 or TRBV6-3 combines with J gene TRBJ2-1; D unclear. CDR1 and CDR2 from the germline V gene are MNHEY and SVGEGT. The CDR3 contains 11 residues. V lost 5 bases and J lost 4, with 3 bases in between. This CDR3 reads CASSRYNEQFF. The CDR3 region has the DNA TGTGCCAGCAGTAGGTACAATGAGCAGTTCTTC.

This clonotype was counted once. V gene TRBV11-2 combines with J gene TRBJ2-7; D is unclear. The CDR3 spans 14 residues. V lost 5 bases to trimming and J lost 5 bases, with 16 bases between them. CDR1 SGHAT and CDR2 FQNNGV come from the germline V gene. CDR3 bases: TGTGCCAGCAGCCCCAGGCCAGATCCCCACGAGCAGTACTTC. Amino acid sequence: CASSPRPDPHEQYF. The full variable domain, rest sourced from reference TRBV11-2 and TRBJ2-7, is EAGVAQSPRYKIIEKRQSVAFWCNPISGHATLYWYQQILGQGPKLLIQFQNNGVVDDSQLPKDRFSAERLKGVDSTLKIQPAKLEDSAVYLCASSPRPDPHEQYFGPGTRLTVT.

This chain links TRBV5-1 with TRBJ2-6; D ambiguous. The germline V and J ends were trimmed by 0 bases and 0 bases, with 7 bases remaining between them. This CDR3 contains 16 residues. CDR1 and CDR2 from the germline V gene are SGHRS and YFSETQ. Written as DNA, the CDR3 is TGCGCCAGCAGCTTGGGGCTGAGCTCTGGGGCCAACGTCCTGACTTTC. This gives the protein CASSLGLSSGANVLTF.

The rearrangement joins TRBV20-1 to TRBJ1-1, with 7 bases lining up with TRBD1. With V trimmed by 7 bases and J by 5 bases, 7 bases remained unmatched. This CDR3 is 12 amino acids long. Germline lookup yields CDR1 DFQATT and CDR2 SNEGSKA (reference sequence). CDR3 nucleotides: TGCAGTGGACAGGGAGGTGTGACTGAAGCTTTCTTT. It specifies CSGQGGVTEAFF.